The 10 T cell receptor beta chains reported below all come from one sample, sequenced in a study of blood T cell repertoires in COVID-19. This table comes from immunoSEQ multiplex PCR, and its TCRdb copy is limited to in-frame clones, with some not included. Of roughly 320,000 clones in the sample, 85% to 95% are singletons; the top ten hold around 4.2%. The specimen was PBMCs or T cells enriched from blood (not recorded which). The receptors here all came from a woman in her 30s who had been exposed to COVID-19.

The chain joins TRBV2 to TRBJ1-2; no clear D. The CDR3 loop spans 14 amino acids. Between the trimmed V and J ends, which lost 1 base and 6 bases, there was a span of 12 bases. Germline CDR1 reads SNHLY; CDR2 reads FYNNEI. The CDR3: CASSEVVPRDGYTF. In DNA, the CDR3 is TGTGCCAGCAGTGAAGTGGTACCGAGAGATGGCTACACCTTC.

The chain uses TRBV6-1 and TRBJ1-1; maybe TRBD1 (6 bases). The V end lost 3 bases, the J end lost 3 bases, and 14 bases lay between the germline ends. The CDR3 runs to 15 residues. Germline CDR1 and CDR2: MNHNS and SASEGT. The CDR3 spells CASSEEQGGYTEAFF. CDR3 bases: TGTGCCAGCAGTGAGGAACAGGGAGGGTACACTGAAGCTTTCTTT.

The chain employs TRBV11-2 and TRBJ2-3; 11 bases line up with TRBD2. Germline V lookup: CDR1 SGHAT, CDR2 FQNNGV. The CDR3 covers 16 residues. V was pared by 1 base and J by 1 base, with 1 base of the junction left unmatched. CDR3 DNA: TGTGCCAGCAGCTTAGCACTAGCGGGGGGCACAGATACGCAGTATTTT. This encodes CASSLALAGGTDTQYF.

This sequence joins TRBV15 and TRBJ1-2; weak D call: TRBD1 (5 bases). This CDR3 contains 13 residues. The V gene's germline CDR1 is LNHNV and CDR2 YYDKDF (reference sequence). Trimming stripped 3 bases from V and 5 bases from J, with 10 bases between. Here the CDR3 reads CATSRDKGYGYTF. The DNA of the CDR3 is TGTGCCACCAGCAGGGATAAGGGGTATGGCTACACCTTC.

The chain combines TRBV6-2 or TRBV6-3 with TRBJ2-7; D possibly corresponds to TRBD2 (6 bases). The CDR3 length is 12 residues. The ends were cut back, 0 bases at V and 6 bases at J, with 6 bases in the middle. In germline, CDR1 is MNHEY, CDR2 SVGEGT. CDR3: CASSYSGGEQYF. CDR3 coding DNA: TGTGCCAGCAGTTACTCGGGGGGCGAGCAGTACTTC.

The chain has TRBV6-2 or TRBV6-3 and TRBJ2-7; 7 bases align to TRBD2. With V trimmed by 4 bases and J by 0 bases, 0 bases remained unmatched. Germline assignment: CDR1 MNHEY and CDR2 SVGEGT. This CDR3 comprises 13 residues. The CDR3 reads CASSWTSSYEQYF. The CDR3, as DNA: TGTGCCAGCAGTTGGACTAGCTCCTACGAGCAGTACTTC.

This chain uses TRBV3-1 (or the pseudogene TRBV3-2) with TRBJ1-6, with D hard to call. Germline values: CDR1 LGHDT, CDR2 YNNKEL (reference sequence). The V end was cut by 6 bases, the J end by 6 bases, with 15 bases between. CDR3 length: 15 amino acids. As DNA, the CDR3 is TGTGCCAGCAGTTCTGTCCCCGTTTCTAATTCACCCCTCCACTTT. Translation gives CASSSVPVSNSPLHF.

This chain uses TRBV5-1 with TRBJ2-3, with D perhaps matching TRBD2 (7 bases). Trimming stripped 2 bases from V and 5 bases from J, with 12 bases between. The CDR3 has 14 amino acids. The germline V gene encodes CDR1 SGHRS and CDR2 YFSETQ. CDR3 sequence reads: CASSFLGGQDTQYF. CDR3 nucleotide sequence: TGCGCCAGCAGCTTCCTGGGGGGGCAAGATACGCAGTATTTT. The entire variable domain, with the rest obtained from reference TRBV5-1 and TRBJ2-3, is as follows: KAGVTQTPRYLIKTRGQQVTLSCSPISGHRSVSWYQQTPGQGLQFLFEYFSETQRNKGNFPGRFSGRQFSNSRSEMNVSTLELGDSALYLCASSFLGGQDTQYFGPGTRLTVL.

CDR3 in amino acids: CASSLGGARYNEQFF. CDR3 nucleotides: TGCGCCAGCAGCCTAGGGGGGGCCCGATACAATGAGCAGTTCTTC. The gene calls are TRBV5-1 and TRBJ2-1; TRBD2 is a possible D gene (7 bases). CDR1 is SGHRS and CDR2 is YFSETQ in the germline V gene. The V end was cut by 4 bases, the J end by 4 bases, with 15 bases between. The CDR3 sequence is 15 residues long.

The chain uses TRBV12-3 or TRBV12-4 and TRBJ1-2; D call uncertain. CDR3 length equals 12 residues. The V and J ends lost 6 bases and 1 base respectively, with 6 bases between them. CDR3 in amino acids: CASRRDNYGYTF. CDR3 bases: TGTGCCAGCAGGCGTGATAACTATGGCTACACCTTC.